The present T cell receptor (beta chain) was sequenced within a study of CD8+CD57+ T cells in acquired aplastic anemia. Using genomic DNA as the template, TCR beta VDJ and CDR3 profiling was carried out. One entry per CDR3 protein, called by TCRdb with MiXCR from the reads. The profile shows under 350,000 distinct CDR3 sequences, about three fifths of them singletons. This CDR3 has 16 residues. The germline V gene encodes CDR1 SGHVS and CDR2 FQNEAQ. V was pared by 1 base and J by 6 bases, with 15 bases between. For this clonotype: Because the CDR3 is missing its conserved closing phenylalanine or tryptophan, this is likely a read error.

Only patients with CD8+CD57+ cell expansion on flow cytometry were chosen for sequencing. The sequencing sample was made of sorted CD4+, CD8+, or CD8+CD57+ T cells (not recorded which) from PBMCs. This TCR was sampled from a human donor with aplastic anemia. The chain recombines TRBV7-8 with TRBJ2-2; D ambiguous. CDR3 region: CASSLGSWRRSGELFL. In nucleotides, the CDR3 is TGTGCCAGCAGCTTAGGTTCGTGGCGGAGATCCGGGGAGCTGTTTCTT.